The entry below describes one TCR beta chain. Its antigen is currently unknown. CDR3 length: 16 residues. The germline gives CDR1 WSHSY, CDR2 SAAADI. V gave up 6 bases and J gave up 2 bases; unmatched junction bases: 9. The data belong to a study of shared clonotypes between healthy human individuals. Study information: Three CD4 naive, three CD4 memory, two CD8 naive and one CD8 memory plate were used per donor.

The method was immunoSEQ multiplex PCR; TCRdb's version includes in-frame clones alone and lacks a portion of them. Seen here are approximately 100,000 clones, approximately 70% observed once, and the top ten hold about 22%. Study-level points and caveats: Across a handful of donors, naive CD4 shared 5% to 6%, naive CD8 around 3.8%, memory CD4 roughly 2.3%, memory CD8 more than 0.35%.

The sample consisted of memory CD8+ T cells sorted from blood. Sample subset: CD45RO+ cells pooled with CCR7-negative TemRA cells. This receptor was identified in a woman aged 25 to 39 in good health. V usage is TRBV10-2 and J usage is TRBJ2-7, with 11 nucleotides matching TRBD1. CDR3 region: CASRDDGQGAPYEQYF. As DNA, the CDR3 is TGCGCCAGCAGGGACGATGGACAGGGGGCCCCCTACGAGCAGTACTTC.